These 25 T cell receptor beta chains originate from one sample sequenced in a study of human thymus T cells. This table comes from immunoSEQ multiplex PCR, and its TCRdb copy is limited to in-frame clones, with some not included. The table shows over 35,000 clones, with about 93% occurring only once. Sample: blood. Receptor source: a boy under three years old with a congenital heart defect but otherwise immunologically healthy.

V gene TRBV4-1 combines with J gene TRBJ1-2; D is perhaps TRBD1 (6 bases). The CDR3 length is 14 residues. Germline CDR1 MGHRA, CDR2 YSYEKL. V was trimmed by 4 bases and J by 7 bases, leaving 16 bases between them. The CDR3 is CASSLWGGARGYTF. Here the CDR3 DNA reads TGCGCCAGCAGCCTTTGGGGGGGGGCGCGTGGCTACACCTTC.

The chain links TRBV11-3 to TRBJ2-5, with D possibly matching TRBD2 (5 bases). With 3 bases removed from V and 6 bases from J, the gap between germline ends came to 11 bases. The germline V gene encodes CDR1 SGHNT and CDR2 YENEEA. This CDR3 contains 13 residues. The CDR3: CASSLLATKTQYF. DNA for the CDR3: TGTGCCAGCAGCTTGCTAGCTACGAAGACCCAGTACTTC.

The V call is TRBV7-9, the J call TRBJ2-5; TRBD2 agrees at 12 bases. V shed 2 bases, J shed 4 bases, and the junction held 2 bases outside the gene matches. This CDR3 comprises 15 residues. The germline V gene encodes CDR1 SEHNR and CDR2 FQNEAQ (reference sequence). The CDR3 DNA is TGTGCCAGCAGCTTACTAGCGGGGGGGCCAGAGACCCAGTACTTC. It specifies CASSLLAGGPETQYF.

The chain combines TRBV5-4 with TRBJ2-5, with TRBD2 matching over 15 bases. Germline loops: CDR1 SGHNT, CDR2 YYREEE (reference sequence). Trimming at V came to 4 bases and at J to 0 bases, leaving 4 bases not matched to a gene. CDR3 length: 17 amino acids. CDR3 in DNA: TGTGCCAGCAGCGTCGGACTAGCGGGGGGGAACCAAGAGACCCAGTACTTC. Translation gives CASSVGLAGGNQETQYF.

CDR3 amino acids: CASSPKAGGQGRDEQFF. CDR3 in DNA: TGTGCCAGCAGTCCAAAGGCGGGCGGACAGGGGAGAGATGAGCAGTTCTTC. The rearrangement joins TRBV27 to TRBJ2-1, with 9 nucleotides matching TRBD1. J gave up 8 bases and V 5 bases, and 16 bases lay outside the gene matches. CDR1 and CDR2 (germline): MNHEY, SMNVEV (reference sequence). There are 17 residues in the CDR3.

The chain employs TRBV4-3 and TRBJ2-7, with D maybe TRBD1 (6 bases). The CDR3 totals 16 residues. Trimming left V 0 bases short and J 4 bases short, with 16 bases between. The germline gives CDR1 LGHNA, CDR2 YSLEER. CDR3 protein: CASSQEVWGTGYEQYF. DNA of the CDR3: TGCGCCAGCAGCCAAGAGGTATGGGGAACAGGGTACGAGCAGTACTTC.

The rearrangement joins TRBV10-2 to TRBJ2-3; D could derive from TRBD1 or TRBD2 (6 bases each). Germline V gene lookup returns CDR1 WSHSY and CDR2 SAAADI. V lost 6 bases and J 0 bases, leaving 13 bases between the germline ends. This CDR3 region has 15 residues. CDR3 nucleotide sequence: TGCGCCAGCAGGGGGGCGGGGACGAGCACAGATACGCAGTATTTT. This gives the protein CASRGAGTSTDTQYF.

The chain combines TRBV19 with TRBJ2-2; 10 bases line up with TRBD2. This CDR3 spans 14 amino acids. In germline, CDR1 is LNHDA, CDR2 SQIVND (reference sequence). V lost 8 bases and J lost 7; bases outside the gene matches: 7. The CDR3 reads CASLAGAGDGELFF. As DNA, the CDR3 is TGTGCCAGTCTAGCGGGGGCCGGGGACGGGGAGCTGTTTTTT.

This sequence joins TRBV5-4 and TRBJ2-3, with D perhaps TRBD2 (6 bases). The CDR3 contains 15 residues. The V gene lost 0 bases and the J gene lost 3 bases, with 11 bases spanning the gap. Germline-derived CDR1 and CDR2 are SGHNT and YYREEE (reference sequence). The CDR3 region is CASSLELAETDTQYF. The CDR3 DNA is TGTGCCAGCAGCTTGGAGTTAGCGGAGACAGATACGCAGTATTTT.

V gene TRBV2 combines with J gene TRBJ2-3, with a tentative D call TRBD2 (6 bases). This CDR3 region has 14 residues. Trimming removed 8 bases from V and 4 bases from J, with 16 bases in between. Looked up from germline, CDR1 is SNHLY and CDR2 is FYNNEI. The CDR3 here is CASSRDGGPDTQYF. For the CDR3, the DNA is TGTGCCAGCTCCCGGGACGGGGGTCCAGATACGCAGTATTTT.

The chain links TRBV6-5 to TRBJ1-2; 10 nucleotides line up with TRBD1. With V trimmed by 7 bases and J by 8 bases, 7 bases remained unmatched. The CDR3 totals 13 residues. CDR1 is MNHEY and CDR2 is SVGAGI in the germline V gene. CDR3 bases: TGTGCCAGCATAGCCTTGGACAGGGGGGGCTACACCTTC. This gives the protein CASIALDRGGYTF.

V and J are TRBV29-1 and TRBJ1-1; D uncertain. The CDR3 extends over 15 amino acids. CDR1 and CDR2 (germline): SQVTM, ANQGSEA. The V end lost 3 bases, the J end lost 1 base, and 15 bases lay between the germline ends. The CDR3 nucleotides are TGCAGCGTTGAGGCCAGGTTGGACCCGAACACTGAAGCTTTCTTT. Translated: CSVEARLDPNTEAFF.

The rearrangement uses TRBV4-2 and TRBJ1-5; unclear D gene. Per germline, CDR1 LGHNA and CDR2 YNFKEQ. The CDR3 contains 13 residues. V was clipped by 1 base and J by 6 bases, with 7 bases between them. The CDR3 reads CASSQGPSQPQHF. For the CDR3, the DNA is TGTGCCAGCAGCCAAGGCCCCAGTCAGCCCCAGCATTTT.

The V gene is TRBV7-2, the J gene TRBJ1-6; D not certain. The V end lost 0 bases, the J end lost 1 base, and 4 bases lay between the germline ends. CDR3 size: 15 residues. Germline V gene lookup returns CDR1 SGHTA and CDR2 FQGNSA. In nucleotides, the CDR3 is TGTGCCAGCAGCTTAGCAAAGTCCTATAATTCACCCCTCCACTTT. It specifies CASSLAKSYNSPLHF.

V usage is TRBV7-2 and J usage is TRBJ1-6; the D is unclear. The length of the CDR3 is 14 residues. The germline V gene has CDR1 SGHTA and CDR2 FQGNSA. Trimming took 5 bases from V and 7 from J, leaving 12 bases between them. The CDR3 DNA is TGTGCCAGCAGCCCCCGGGAGGGAAATTCACCCCTCCACTTT. Translated, it gives CASSPREGNSPLHF. Variable domain in full (rest from reference TRBV7-2 and TRBJ1-6): GAGVSQSPSNKVTEKGKDVELRCDPISGHTALYWYRQSLGQGLEFLIYFQGNSAPDKSGLPSDRFSAERTGGSVSTLTIQRTQQEDSAVYLCASSPREGNSPLHFGNGTRLTVT.

This CDR3 reads CASSQEMGDGGELFF. For the CDR3, the DNA is TGCGCCAGCAGCCAAGAGATGGGGGACGGTGGGGAGCTGTTTTTT. The chain couples TRBV4-3 to TRBJ2-2, with D perhaps matching TRBD1 or TRBD2 (5 bases each). This CDR3 is built from 15 residues. V was trimmed by 0 bases and J by 8 bases, leaving 13 bases between them. Germline V lookup: CDR1 LGHNA, CDR2 YSLEER.

V is TRBV28 and J is TRBJ1-2, with 8 positions matching TRBD1. The V and J ends lost 4 bases and 8 bases, in that order; junction bases with no gene match: 6. The CDR3 has 13 residues. CDR1 is MDHEN, CDR2 SYDVKM, per germline. CDR3: CASSSQGQVGYTF. CDR3 coding DNA: TGTGCCAGCAGTTCTCAGGGACAGGTGGGCTACACCTTC.

V gene TRBV2 combines with J gene TRBJ1-5; D is unclear. The V and J ends lost 6 bases and 2 bases respectively, with 8 bases between them. Looked up from germline, CDR1 is SNHLY and CDR2 is FYNNEI. The CDR3 covers 13 residues. DNA of the CDR3: TGTGCCAGCAGCCCCCCGGGCAATCAGCCCCAGCATTTT. This sequence encodes CASSPPGNQPQHF.

The chain combines TRBV7-7 with TRBJ2-7, with 7 bases that match TRBD1. Germline values: CDR1 SSHAT, CDR2 FNYEAQ (reference sequence). J was trimmed by 0 bases and V by 4 bases; bases with no gene match: 6. The CDR3 loop spans 15 amino acids. CDR3 nucleotides: TGTGCCAGCAGCTATCGACAGGGCAGCTCCTACGAGCAGTACTTC. Its translation: CASSYRQGSSYEQYF. Full variable domain (rest looked up from reference TRBV7-7 and TRBJ2-7): GAGVSQSPRYKVTKRGQDVTLRCDPISSHATLYWYQQALGQGPEFLTYFNYEAQPDKSGLPSDRFSAERPEGSISTLTIQRTEQRDSAMYRCASSYRQGSSYEQYFGPGTRLTVT.

This clone came up a few times. The chain couples TRBV4-1 to TRBJ1-1, with 7 bases matching TRBD1. V lost 4 bases and J lost 0; bases outside the gene matches: 2. Per the germline V gene, CDR1 is MGHRA and CDR2 is YSYEKL. The length of the CDR3 is 14 residues. CDR3 in amino acids: CASSLGQVNTEAFF. Written as DNA, the CDR3 is TGCGCCAGCAGCCTCGGACAGGTGAACACTGAAGCTTTCTTT.

The chain links TRBV9 to TRBJ1-2, with unresolved D. The ends were cut back, 0 bases at V and 4 bases at J, with 10 bases in the middle. CDR1 is SGDLS and CDR2 is YYNGEE in the germline V gene. This CDR3 spans 14 amino acids. In DNA, the CDR3 is TGTGCCAGCAGCGTAGTAGACGGCCCCTATGGCTACACCTTC. This gives the protein CASSVVDGPYGYTF.

J is TRBJ1-5 and V is TRBV5-3, with no clear D. TRBV5-3 is given ORF status, its function remaining uncertain. V lost 0 bases and J lost 0, with 13 bases in between. This CDR3 comprises 17 residues. Written as DNA, the CDR3 is TGTGCCAGAAGCTTGGGTAAAGCTGCCTCTAGCAATCAGCCCCAGCATTTT. It translates to CARSLGKAASSNQPQHF.

This sequence joins TRBV20-1 and TRBJ1-2; D is undetermined. Germline lookup yields CDR1 DFQATT and CDR2 SNEGSKA (reference sequence). There are 10 residues in the CDR3. The V end was cut by 4 bases, the J end by 3 bases, with 3 bases between. In DNA, the CDR3 is TGCAGTGCTACCCACTATGGCTACACCTTC. Its translation is CSATHYGYTF.

The chain is built from TRBV27 and TRBJ1-1; TRBD1 might be the D (5 bases). V dropped 2 bases and J dropped 7 bases, with 5 bases sitting between them. The CDR3 covers 11 residues. Germline CDR1 and CDR2: MNHEY and SMNVEV (reference sequence). The CDR3 region is CASSLGGEAFF. DNA of the CDR3: TGTGCCAGCAGTTTAGGGGGTGAAGCTTTCTTT.

The gene calls are TRBV4-3 and TRBJ2-2; D unclear. The CDR3 runs to 14 residues. Per the germline V gene, CDR1 is LGHNA and CDR2 is YSLEER. Between the trimmed V and J ends, which lost 4 bases and 1 base, there was a span of 7 bases. The chain's CDR3 is CASSLWRNTGELFF. The CDR3 nucleotides are TGCGCCAGCAGCCTGTGGCGGAACACCGGGGAGCTGTTTTTT.